This passage covers 17 T cell receptor beta chains from one sample sequenced in a study of T cell responses to AZD1222 COVID-19 vaccine. TCRdb's copy holds only in-frame clones and misses some; the assay was immunoSEQ multiplex PCR. This sample yields 100,000 to 120,000 clones, of which roughly 91% are seen a single time; approximately 10% belongs to the top ten. The source material was peripheral blood, sampled on day 0 of AZD1222 vaccination. These receptors originate from an adult in good health.

This sequence joins TRBV6-2 or TRBV6-3 and TRBJ1-6; a possible D gene is TRBD1 (5 bases). The CDR3 consists of 16 residues. Trimming took off 6 bases at V and 7 bases at J, with 19 bases between the two ends. Germline lookup yields CDR1 MNHEY and CDR2 SVGEGT. The CDR3 DNA sequence: TGTGCCAGCAGACCTTTCGACAGTGCGAGGAATTCACCCCTCCACTTT. Translation gives CASRPFDSARNSPLHF.

The V call is TRBV27, the J call TRBJ1-1, with 8 bases fitting TRBD1. The CDR3 contains 16 residues. Losses at the gene ends were 0 bases for V and 2 bases for J; bases not matched to a gene: 5. Germline CDR1 reads MNHEY; CDR2 reads SMNVEV (reference sequence). The CDR3 nucleotides are TGTGCCAGCAGTTTATCCGGGACAGGAGTAAACACTGAAGCTTTCTTT. It encodes CASSLSGTGVNTEAFF.

The chain links TRBV19 to TRBJ1-3; D ambiguous. Trimming shortened V by 6 bases and J by 4 bases, and 22 bases separated the two germline ends. There are 17 residues in the CDR3. Germline loops: CDR1 LNHDA, CDR2 SQIVND (reference sequence). As DNA, the CDR3 is TGTGCCAGTAGACGGGAGGGCCACAGTGCTGGGGGAAACACCATATATTTT. This sequence encodes CASRREGHSAGGNTIYF. Based on the CDR3 plus reference TRBV19 and TRBJ1-3, the full variable domain is DGGITQSPKYLFRKEGQNVTLSCEQNLNHDAMYWYRQDPGQGLRLIYYSQIVNDFQKGDIAEGYSVSREKKESFPLTVTSAQKNPTAFYLCASRREGHSAGGNTIYFGEGSWLTVV.

The V and J genes are TRBV5-1 and TRBJ2-6; D uncertain. The length of the CDR3 is 18 residues. The V gene lost 7 bases and the J gene lost 0 bases, with 20 bases spanning the gap. Germline CDR1 SGHRS, CDR2 YFSETQ. CDR3 in amino acids: CASRTSGISSSGANVLTF. The CDR3 DNA sequence: TGCGCCAGCCGCACCTCTGGCATCTCGAGCTCTGGGGCCAACGTCCTGACTTTC.

This clone was seen a few times. In nucleotides, the CDR3 is TGCGCCAGCAGCTTGGGATCCGGGAGATCGGAGACCCAGTACTTC. Its protein is CASSLGSGRSETQYF. The J gene is TRBJ2-5, the V gene TRBV5-1; D perhaps matches TRBD2 (6 bases). Trimming removed 0 bases at V and 5 bases at J, with 14 bases between. CDR1 and CDR2 from the germline V gene are SGHRS and YFSETQ. This CDR3 has 15 amino acids.

This chain uses TRBV3-1 (or the pseudogene TRBV3-2) with TRBJ2-3, with 7 nucleotides matching TRBD2. The V gene's germline CDR1 is LGHDT and CDR2 YNNKEL (reference sequence). The CDR3 sequence is 15 residues long. Trimming at V came to 4 bases and at J to 1 base, leaving 5 bases not matched to a gene. CDR3 region: CASSPLGGGTDTQYF. The CDR3 region has the DNA TGTGCCAGCAGCCCCCTTGGGGGGGGCACAGATACGCAGTATTTT.

As for this clone: One end of the junction varies from germline; a read error may be responsible. The gene calls are TRBV7-9 and TRBJ1-5; 9 positions match TRBD1. The CDR3 extends over 15 amino acids. The germline V gene encodes CDR1 SEHNR and CDR2 FQNEAQ (reference sequence). The CDR3 sequence is CASSPGTGLNQLQHF. CDR3 bases: TGTGCCAGCAGCCCCGGGACAGGGCTCAATCAGCTCCAGCATTTT.

The chain employs TRBV28 and TRBJ2-7, with 7 bases aligning to TRBD1. The V segment lost 7 bases and the J segment 3 bases; nucleotides outside the gene matches: 9. This CDR3 contains 14 residues. CDR1 MDHEN and CDR2 SYDVKM come from the germline V gene. In DNA form, the CDR3 reads TGTGCCAGCACCGATGGGACAGCCGACTACGAGCAGTACTTC. Protein product: CASTDGTADYEQYF.

The chain employs TRBV24-1 and TRBJ2-3; D possibly corresponds to TRBD1 (6 bases). CDR1 and CDR2 from the germline V gene are KGHDR and SFDVKD. The V end was cut by 4 bases, the J end by 2 bases, with 18 bases between. The CDR3 loop spans 17 amino acids. The DNA of the CDR3 is TGTGCCACCAGTGACCCGGGACACCGGGATTACACAGATACGCAGTATTTT. It yields the protein CATSDPGHRDYTDTQYF.

The gene calls are TRBV18 and TRBJ2-5, with 8 bases fitting TRBD2. The V and J ends lost 3 bases and 3 bases, in that order; junction bases with no gene match: 6. The CDR3 runs to 15 residues. Germline CDR1 KGHSH, CDR2 LQKENI. CDR3 residues: CASSPQLAAEETQYF. CDR3 coding DNA: TGTGCCAGCTCACCCCAACTAGCGGCCGAAGAGACCCAGTACTTC.

The gene calls are TRBV2 and TRBJ2-2; a weak D match, TRBD1 (6 bases). Germline V gene sequence: CDR1 SNHLY, CDR2 FYNNEI. V lost 3 bases to trimming and J lost 8 bases, with 16 bases between them. The CDR3 has 15 amino acids. CDR3 in DNA: TGTGCCAGCAGTGAGGGGGCGGTAGCCCCTGGGGAGCTGTTTTTT. Amino acids: CASSEGAVAPGELFF.

This chain uses TRBV30 with TRBJ2-7; D is ambiguous. Per the germline V gene, CDR1 is GTSNPN and CDR2 is SVGIG (reference sequence). This CDR3 contains 12 residues. The V end lost 0 bases, the J end lost 4 bases, and 7 bases lay between the germline ends. The CDR3 reads CAWSVNAYEQYF. The CDR3 DNA sequence: TGTGCCTGGAGTGTGAACGCGTACGAGCAGTACTTC.

This chain links TRBV30 with TRBJ2-2; TRBD1 might be the D (5 bases). From germline, CDR1 is GTSNPN and CDR2 SVGIG (reference sequence). This CDR3 spans 13 amino acids. V lost 5 bases to trimming and J lost 0 bases, with 7 bases between them. The CDR3 region has the DNA TGTGCCTGGGACAGACCGAACACCGGGGAGCTGTTTTTT. Translating it yields CAWDRPNTGELFF. The full variable domain, in which reference TRBV30 and TRBJ2-2 provide the parts outside the CDR3, is SQTIHQWPATLVQPVGSPLSLECTVEGTSNPNLYWYRQAAGRGLQLLFYSVGIGQISSEVPQNLSASRPQDRQFILSSKKLLLSDSGFYLCAWDRPNTGELFFGEGSRLTVL.

The J gene is TRBJ1-2, the V gene TRBV19; maybe TRBD1 (5 bases). This CDR3 has 14 amino acids. V was pared by 11 bases and J by 0 bases, with 16 bases between. The germline CDR1 and CDR2 sequences are LNHDA and SQIVND (reference sequence). CDR3 sequence (DNA): TGTGCCGCATCCTCACAGGCATCTAACTATGGCTACACCTTC. Its protein product is CAASSQASNYGYTF.

This chain connects TRBV9 to TRBJ2-4; 7 bases match TRBD1. The CDR3 totals 18 residues. Trimming took 0 bases from V and 1 from J; bases not matched to a gene: 10. Germline assignment: CDR1 SGDLS and CDR2 YYNGEE. CDR3: CASSVEADRAWAKNIQYF. CDR3 nucleotides: TGTGCCAGCAGCGTAGAGGCCGACAGGGCTTGGGCCAAAAACATTCAGTACTTC.

The chain combines TRBV3-1 (or the pseudogene TRBV3-2) with TRBJ1-5, with 7 bases matching TRBD1. This CDR3 is built from 19 residues. V was pared by 7 bases and J by 3 bases, with 21 bases of the junction left unmatched. The germline gives CDR1 LGHDT, CDR2 YNNKEL (reference sequence). The CDR3 sequence is CASTPSTRGLGLFNQPQHF. The DNA for the CDR3 is TGTGCCAGCACCCCAAGTACGAGGGGGCTAGGCCTTTTCAATCAGCCCCAGCATTTT.

The rearrangement uses TRBV4-1 and TRBJ2-7; 9 nucleotides line up with TRBD1. The J segment lost 7 bases and the V segment lost 0 bases, leaving 13 bases of the junction unmatched. The V gene's germline CDR1 is MGHRA and CDR2 YSYEKL. CDR3 size: 17 residues. DNA for the CDR3: TGCGCCAGCAGCCAAGATCGCCGGACAGGGGCATCTTGGGAGCAGTACTTC. It translates to CASSQDRRTGASWEQYF.